These T cell receptor beta chains were read from a single sample in a study of shared clonotypes between healthy human individuals. The assay was immunoSEQ multiplex PCR, and TCRdb's table has in-frame clones only and misses some. The sample has 2 million to 2.5 million clones, nearly 97% seen once; the top ten hold roughly 0.13%. The sample consisted of naive CD4+ T cells sorted from blood. All receptors derive from a young man in good health. CDR3s include the opening cysteine and the closing phenylalanine or tryptophan. The D gene is left open where the match is weak. A row's size may be missing; if present it is once, few, many or a size class.

CDR3aa	CDR3nt	d_gene	v_gene	j_gene	abundance
CATEVGVLGSGNTIYF	TGTGCCACCGAGGTGGGGGTCCTTGGCTCTGGAAACACCATATATTTT	.	TRBV11-2	TRBJ1-3	.
CASSPVPGRSDTQYF	TGTGCCAGCTCACCGGTCCCGGGACGATCAGATACGCAGTATTTT	.	TRBV18	TRBJ2-3	.
CASQFGASYEQYF	TGTGCCAGCCAATTTGGGGCCTCCTACGAGCAGTACTTC	.	TRBV18	TRBJ2-7	.
CASSTTRGLGEKLFF	TGTGCCAGCAGCACAACCAGGGGGCTAGGGGAAAAACTGTTTTTT	TRBD1	TRBV7-9	TRBJ1-4	.
CASSLAASAETQYF	TGTGCCAGCAGCTTGGCTGCTAGCGCAGAGACCCAGTACTTC	.	TRBV5-4	TRBJ2-5	.
CASSIVGGPTYGYTF	TGTGCCAGTAGTATAGTAGGAGGCCCCACCTATGGCTACACCTTC	.	TRBV19	TRBJ1-2	.
CASSLDGSPLLSGNTIYF	TGCGCCAGCAGCTTGGACGGCTCCCCTTTACTCTCTGGAAACACCATATATTTT	.	TRBV5-1	TRBJ1-3	.
CASSLAGASSYEQYF	TGTGCCAGCAGTTTAGCGGGAGCGAGCTCCTACGAGCAGTACTTC	TRBD2	TRBV27	TRBJ2-7	.
CASSLQQANEKLFF	TGTGCCAGCAGCTTACAACAGGCTAATGAAAAACTGTTTTTT	.	TRBV7-9	TRBJ1-4	.
CARISGMDTEAFF	TGTGCCAGAATTTCAGGGATGGACACTGAAGCTTTCTTT	.	TRBV30	TRBJ1-1	once
CASSYRLAGSSYEQYF	TGTGCCAGCAGTTACCGGCTAGCGGGAAGCTCCTACGAGCAGTACTTC	TRBD2	TRBV6-5	TRBJ2-7	.